This TCR beta chain was retrieved from a study of T-cell reconstitution after alpha-beta-depleted transplantation in children. Germline loops: CDR1 SGHTA, CDR2 FQGNSA. Trimming took off 2 bases at V and 9 bases at J, with 22 bases between the two ends. The CDR3 is made up of 16 amino acids. During its preparation, the TCRbeta library received unique molecular identifiers. In TCRdb, the PCR reads were re-called with MiXCR into one record per CDR3 protein. The sample consists of hundreds of thousands of distinct CDR3 sequences, 16% of them appearing once. V is TRBV7-2 and J is TRBJ1-1; D is perhaps TRBD1 (5 bases). Specimen: PBMCs from the stem cell graft donor, collected from the stem cell graft. The sequence derives from a human donor who donated a stem cell graft to a child with acute myeloid leukemia. For the CDR3, the DNA is TGTGCCAGCAGCTTATATTCCGGGGACCTCTACGGGAAAGCTTTCTTT. Residues: CASSLYSGDLYGKAFF.